The rows below give T cell receptor beta chains drawn from one sample of a study of blood T cell repertoires in COVID-19. The table came from immunoSEQ multiplex PCR; TCRdb's copy has only in-frame clones and leaves some out. Of about 250,000 clones listed, about 80% are singletons. The specimen was peripheral blood. The receptor source for this set is a woman of 80 years or more with active or convalescent COVID-19. Both conserved end residues are part of each CDR3. Each record gives: J gene, V gene, D gene, clone size, CDR3 DNA, CDR3 protein. D genes are given only for firm matches. Only part of the rows carry a size: once, few, many, or a class if the clone is expanded.

>TRBJ2-1|TRBV4-1|-|once
TGCGCCAGCAGCCAAGATAGCGGCACATACAATGAGCAGTTCTTC
CASSQDSGTYNEQFF
>TRBJ2-7|TRBV24-1|TRBD2|-
TGTGCCACCAGTGATGCAGCCGGGACTAGCGGGACCTACGAGCAGTACTTC
CATSDAAGTSGTYEQYF
>TRBJ2-2|TRBV18|-|-
TGTGCCAGCTCACCCCAACAGCGGGCGGGCACCGGGGAGCTGTTTTTT
CASSPQQRAGTGELFF
>TRBJ1-6|TRBV19|TRBD1|-
TGTGCCAGTAGTACTAGGACAGGGGGATATGAATCACCCCTCCACTTT
CASSTRTGGYESPLHF
>TRBJ1-1|TRBV2|-|-
TGTGCCAGCAAACAGGTTTCAGAAGCTTTCTTT
CASKQVSEAFF
>TRBJ2-1|TRBV11-2|-|-
TGTGCCAGCAGCTTGAGGGTAGCCCGGGCGAATGAGCAGTTCTTC
CASSLRVARANEQFF
>TRBJ1-2|TRBV30|TRBD1|few
TGTGCCTGGAAGATCGGACAGGGTGTCTATGGCTACACCTTC
CAWKIGQGVYGYTF
>TRBJ2-7|TRBV7-9|-|-
TGTGCCAGCAGCACAAGAGGGGGAAGCTACGAGCAGTACTTC
CASSTRGGSYEQYF
>TRBJ2-7|TRBV3-1/TRBV3-2|-|-
TGTGCCAGCAGCTCTACGTACGAGCAGTACTTC
CASSSTYEQYF
>TRBJ1-4|TRBV19|-|-
TGTGCCAGTAGTAGTTCGGGGATTTATGAAAAACTGTTTTTT
CASSSSGIYEKLFF
>TRBJ1-5|TRBV6-5|-|-
TGTGCCAGCGGGGGGGTAGGAACCTACAATCAGCCCCAGCATTTT
CASGGVGTYNQPQHF
>TRBJ1-1|TRBV18|TRBD1|-
TGTGCCAGCTCACAGGGGGCGCGAGGCACTGAAGCTTTCTTT
CASSQGARGTEAFF
>TRBJ1-3|TRBV4-2|-|-
TGTGCCAGCAGCCAAGGAGGTGGTGGAAACACCATATATTTT
CASSQGGGGNTIYF
>TRBJ1-5|TRBV27|-|-
TGTGCCAGCAGACTCACGGGGGTCTATAGCAATCAGCCCCAGCATTTT
CASRLTGVYSNQPQHF
>TRBJ2-1|TRBV5-1|TRBD2|few
TGCGCCAGCAGCGAACTAACTCAGCGGGAGCGGCAGTTCTTC
CASSELTQRERQFF
>TRBJ2-1|TRBV4-1|TRBD1|-
TGCGCCAGCAGCCTAGGACAGGGGGCTAGGTCCTACAATGAGCAGTTCTTC
CASSLGQGARSYNEQFF
>TRBJ1-5|TRBV2|-|-
TGTGCCAGCAGTGAAAGAAGCGGGACACCATATCAGCCCCAGCATTTT
CASSERSGTPYQPQHF
>TRBJ1-5|TRBV19|-|few
TGTGCCAGTAGTCCCCAACTAGGTAGCAATCAGCCCCAGCATTTT
CASSPQLGSNQPQHF
>TRBJ1-1|TRBV29-1|-|once
TGCAGCGGGAGGTTGGGGAACACTGAAGCTTTCTTT
CSGRLGNTEAFF
>TRBJ1-1|TRBV5-1|-|-
TGCGCCAGCAGCTCCGGCGGGGGGATAATCACTGAAGCTTTCTTT
CASSSGGGIITEAFF
>TRBJ2-7|TRBV18|TRBD1|-
TGTGCCAGCTCGTTAGGACAGGGTTTAGGCGAGCAGTACTTC
CASSLGQGLGEQYF
>TRBJ1-2|TRBV6-2/TRBV6-3|-|few
TGTGCCAGCAGCTTAATGGCGGACTATGGCTACACCTTC
CASSLMADYGYTF
>TRBJ2-7|TRBV18|-|-
TGTGCCAGCTCCCTCGCGACAGGATTACTATCCTACGAGCAGTACTTC
CASSLATGLLSYEQYF
>TRBJ1-1|TRBV5-1|-|-
TGCGCCAGCAGCTTGGTTGGGGGGATGAACACTGAAGCTTTCTTT
CASSLVGGMNTEAFF
>TRBJ1-2|TRBV28|TRBD1|-
TGTGCCAGCAGATTACCGGGACAGGGGGCTGCTGGCTACACCTTC
CASRLPGQGAAGYTF
>TRBJ2-3|TRBV28|TRBD1|-
TGTGCCAGCAGTTCAGCGGGACAGGGGGGCGCAGATACGCAGTATTTT
CASSSAGQGGADTQYF
>TRBJ2-1|TRBV27|TRBD2|-
TGTGCCAGCAGTTTAGCGACTAGCGAGGTTGAGCAGTTCTTC
CASSLATSEVEQFF
>TRBJ2-5|TRBV6-1|-|-
TGTGCCAGCAGTGAATGGGCAAGAGTGGAAGAGACCCAGTACTTC
CASSEWARVEETQYF
>TRBJ2-2|TRBV19|-|-
TGTGCCAGTAGTTGGGGGCGGAACACCGGGGAGCTGTTTTTT
CASSWGRNTGELFF
>TRBJ2-3|TRBV7-7|TRBD2|few
TGTGCTAGCAGCTTGGGCCGGGGGGTGCATACGCAGTATTTT
CASSLGRGVHTQYF
>TRBJ1-1|TRBV12-3/TRBV12-4|-|-
TGTGCCAGCAGGCGAATCGCGGGTTCTGAAGCTTTCTTT
CASRRIAGSEAFF
>TRBJ1-1|TRBV18|TRBD1|few
TGTGCCAGCTCACCACCGAACAGGGGGAGGGCTGAAGCTTTCTTT
CASSPPNRGRAEAFF
>TRBJ1-2|TRBV24-1|-|-
TGTGCCACCAGTGATGGAGGCGTGTCCGGCTACACCTTC
CATSDGGVSGYTF
>TRBJ1-2|TRBV5-1|TRBD1|-
TGCGCCAGCAGCTTGCAGGGGGACTATGGCTACACCTTC
CASSLQGDYGYTF
>TRBJ1-6|TRBV20-1|-|-
TGCAGTGCACAGGGTAATTCACCCCTCCACTTT
CSAQGNSPLHF
>TRBJ2-7|TRBV23-1|TRBD1|-
TGCGCCAGCAGTCAATCGCGTGGACAGGGGGTTCTCGAGCAGTACTTC
CASSQSRGQGVLEQYF
>TRBJ2-1|TRBV28|-|-
TGTGCCAGCAGACGATTCGGGAGCTCCTACAATGAGCAGTTCTTC
CASRRFGSSYNEQFF
>TRBJ1-1|TRBV5-4|-|few
TGTGCCAGCAGCGCGGGACCCCTGGGTTTGAGAACTGAAGCTTTCTTT
CASSAGPLGLRTEAFF
>TRBJ1-6|TRBV27|-|-
TGTGCCAGCAGTACAGGGTTCGGATATAATTCACCCCTCCACTTT
CASSTGFGYNSPLHF
>TRBJ1-5|TRBV19|TRBD1|-
TGTGCCAGTAGGGACAGGGGGCTGAGCAATCAGCCCCAGCATTTT
CASRDRGLSNQPQHF
>TRBJ2-7|TRBV10-3|TRBD1|-
TGTGCCATCAGTGGACAGGGGTGGGAGCAGTACTTC
CAISGQGWEQYF
>TRBJ1-5|TRBV30|-|-
TGTGCCTGGAGCGGAAGGTACTCCGGGTGGGATCAGCCCCAGCATTTT
CAWSGRYSGWDQPQHF